Listed here is a single T cell receptor (beta chain). Antigen: not known. Germline V gene lookup returns CDR1 GTSNPN and CDR2 SVGIG (reference sequence). This CDR3 region has 15 residues. V gave up 1 base and J gave up 7 bases; unmatched junction bases: 4. The PCR made use of 60 Vbeta and 13 Jbeta primers. TCRdb's copy holds only in-frame clones and misses some; the assay was immunoSEQ multiplex PCR. The data contain about 99,000 clones, approximately 66% of them singletons. These data originate in a study of cytomegalovirus exposure and HLA in healthy donors. Study-wide context: Of all 370 or so donors who were genotyped, around 82% belonged to the Caucasian-associated ancestry cluster. Findings of the study overall: The study carried out a later analysis of TCR beta sequences. It associated 15,000 to 20,000 of them with specific HLA alleles at a false discovery rate of 0.05.

This chain links TRBV30 with TRBJ2-3; 14 bases are a match to TRBD2. The sample taken for sequencing was PBMCs. The clonotype originates from a woman aged 45-59 years in good health and CMV-seronegative. CDR3 nucleotide sequence: TGTGCCTGGAGTGCCGGGACTAGCGGGGGTCATACGCAGTATTTT. Its translation is CAWSAGTSGGHTQYF.